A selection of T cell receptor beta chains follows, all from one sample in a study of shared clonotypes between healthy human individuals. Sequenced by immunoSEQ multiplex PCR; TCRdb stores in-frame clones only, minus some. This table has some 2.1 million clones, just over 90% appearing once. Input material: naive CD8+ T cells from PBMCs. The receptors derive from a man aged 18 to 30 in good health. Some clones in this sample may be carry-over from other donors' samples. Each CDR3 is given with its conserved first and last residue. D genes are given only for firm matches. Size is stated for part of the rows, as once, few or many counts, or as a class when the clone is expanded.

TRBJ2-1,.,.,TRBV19,TGTGCCAGTAGTATAGAGGAGCTTAGCTCCTACAATGAGCAGTTCTTC,CASSIEELSSYNEQFF
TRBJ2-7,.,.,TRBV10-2,TGCGCCAGCGGCCACTCTAAAGTCTACGAGCAGTACTTC,CASGHSKVYEQYF
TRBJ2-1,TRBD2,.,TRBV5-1,TGCGCCAGCAGGACTAGCGGGATTTCCTACAATGAGCAGTTCTTC,CASRTSGISYNEQFF
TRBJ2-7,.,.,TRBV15,TGTGCCACCAGCAGAGATAGCAGGGACGAGCAGTACTTC,CATSRDSRDEQYF
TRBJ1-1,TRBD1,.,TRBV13,TGTGCCAGCAGCTTATCCCGCAGGGGGGACACTGAAGCTTTCTTT,CASSLSRRGDTEAFF
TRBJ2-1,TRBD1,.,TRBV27,TGTGCCAGCAGCCGAGGACAGGGCTCCTACAATGAGCAGTTCTTC,CASSRGQGSYNEQFF
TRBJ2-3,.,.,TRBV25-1,TGTGCCAGCAGTAACAGGCTCCGCACAGATACGCAGTATTTT,CASSNRLRTDTQYF
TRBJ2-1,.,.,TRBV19,TGTGCCAGTAGCTTGGACTCTCCTTTCAATGAGCAGTTCTTC,CASSLDSPFNEQFF
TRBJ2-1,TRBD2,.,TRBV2,TGTGCCAGCAGTGATATCGCTACTAGCGGAAACAATGAGCAGTTCTTC,CASSDIATSGNNEQFF
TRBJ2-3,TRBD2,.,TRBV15,TGTGCCACCAGCGCCGGACTAGCGGCAGATACGCAGTATTTT,CATSAGLAADTQYF
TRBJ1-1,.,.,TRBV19,TGTGCCAGTAGTCCGTCGGACACCCAAGAAGCTTTCTTT,CASSPSDTQEAFF
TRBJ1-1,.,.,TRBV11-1,TGTGCCAGCAGCTTAGACGAGGACGGGGGCACTGAAGCTTTCTTT,CASSLDEDGGTEAFF
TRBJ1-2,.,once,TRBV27,TGTGCCAGCAGTTTTGGGGGGACCTCCGGCTATGGCTACACCTTC,CASSFGGTSGYGYTF
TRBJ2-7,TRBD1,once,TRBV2,TGTGCCAGCAGTGAAGGACAGGGTGGACACTACGAGCAGTACTTC,CASSEGQGGHYEQYF
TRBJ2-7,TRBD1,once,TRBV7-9,TGTGCCAGCAGCTCCCGGACAGGGAAGAGCTCCTACGAGCAGTACTTC,CASSSRTGKSSYEQYF
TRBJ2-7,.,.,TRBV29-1,TGCAGCGTTGTCGGTGGGGTTTCCTCCTACGAGCAGTACTTC,CSVVGGVSSYEQYF
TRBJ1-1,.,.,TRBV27,TGTGCCAGCAGTCCCCTAAGGCAGGGAGGGAACACTGAAGCTTTCTTT,CASSPLRQGGNTEAFF
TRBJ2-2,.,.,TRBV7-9,TGTGCCACCCCCGGGACGGACACGAACACCGGGGAGCTGTTTTTT,CATPGTDTNTGELFF
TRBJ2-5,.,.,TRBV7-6,TGTGCCAGCAGCCTTAGCATTGGGGGCCGAGAGACCCAGTACTTC,CASSLSIGGRETQYF
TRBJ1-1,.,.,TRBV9,TGTGCCAGCAGCTACAGGGAAATGAACACTGAAGCTTTCTTT,CASSYREMNTEAFF
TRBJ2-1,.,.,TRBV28,TGTGCCAGCAGTTGGGGCTCCTACAATGAGCAGTTCTTC,CASSWGSYNEQFF
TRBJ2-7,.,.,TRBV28,TGTGCCAGCAGTTCTCTCCACGACGGCCCCTACGAGCAGTACTTC,CASSSLHDGPYEQYF
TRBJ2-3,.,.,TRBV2,TGTGCCAGCAGTGAAGGCGCCCGGACCCAAAAGGCAGATACGCAGTATTTT,CASSEGARTQKADTQYF
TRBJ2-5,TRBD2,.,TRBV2,TGTGCCAGCTCCCTCAGCCCCTTAGCGGGGGCCCAAGAGACCCAGTACTTC,CASSLSPLAGAQETQYF
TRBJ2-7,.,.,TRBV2,TGTGCCAGCAGCCTGGGAGGGGGCTACGAGCAGTACTTC,CASSLGGGYEQYF
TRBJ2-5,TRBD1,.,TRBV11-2,TGTGCCAGCACCCAAAACAGGGGCGGAGAGACCCAGTACTTC,CASTQNRGGETQYF
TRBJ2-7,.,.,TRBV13,TGTGCCAGCAGCTTAGGGGACAGTTCCTACGAGCAGTACTTC,CASSLGDSSYEQYF
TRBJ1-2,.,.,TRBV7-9,TGTGCCAGCAGCTTATACGGCTACACCTTC,CASSLYGYTF
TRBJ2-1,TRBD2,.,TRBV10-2,TGCGCCACCAAGACTAGCGGGAGCTCCTACAATGAGCAGTTCTTC,CATKTSGSSYNEQFF
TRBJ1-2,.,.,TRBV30,TGTGCCTGGATCTGGAGGGCTGGCTACACCTTC,CAWIWRAGYTF
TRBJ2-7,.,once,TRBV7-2,TGTGCCAGCAGCTTAGCGGCAGATCTCTACGAGCAGTACTTC,CASSLAADLYEQYF
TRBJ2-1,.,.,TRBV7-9,TGTGCCAGCAGCTTAGAGAGCGGCAGCTCCTACAATGAGCAGTTCTTC,CASSLESGSSYNEQFF
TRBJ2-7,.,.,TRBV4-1,TGCGCCAGCAGCCAAGAAACATCCCCGGGGGGCGGCGAGCAGTACTTC,CASSQETSPGGGEQYF
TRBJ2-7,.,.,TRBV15,TGTGCCACCAGCAGGGGTTTACAGCCAACCTACGAGCAGTACTTC,CATSRGLQPTYEQYF
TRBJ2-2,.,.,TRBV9,TGTGCCAGCAGCGGCGGACAGTTCGACACCGGGGAGCTGTTTTTT,CASSGGQFDTGELFF
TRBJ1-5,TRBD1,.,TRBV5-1,TGCGCCAGCAGCTTACGCGGGGACAGAGCTTATAGCAATCAGCCCCAGCATTTT,CASSLRGDRAYSNQPQHF